These 14 T cell receptor beta chains were all obtained from the same sample, sequenced in a study of blood T cells in healthy people across ages. Through a sample-barcoded 5' primer and a J-beta primer mix, a second PCR was run for about 6 to 11 cycles. MiXCR, applied by TCRdb to the 5' RACE reads, yields one record per CDR3 protein. The repertoire has some 1 million distinct CDR3 sequences, roughly 45% of them found once; the top ten carry about 20%. Sequencing was performed on blood. The receptors come from a woman aged 55 to 70 in good health.

This chain links TRBV10-3 with TRBJ1-1; no firm D call. Trimming pared 3 bases from V and 1 base from J, leaving 6 bases between. Germline CDR1 is ENHRY and CDR2 is SYGVKD. The CDR3 covers 13 residues. This CDR3 is CAISERQNTEAFF. CDR3 bases: TGTGCCATCAGTGAAAGACAGAACACTGAAGCTTTCTTT.

The chain links TRBV12-3 or TRBV12-4 to TRBJ1-1, with D maybe TRBD1 (6 bases). Trimming removed 3 bases from V and 1 base from J, with 12 bases in between. CDR3 length: 15 residues. The CDR3 sequence is CASSLVDRRNTEAFF. CDR3 sequence (DNA): TGTGCCAGCAGTTTGGTGGACAGACGGAACACTGAAGCTTTCTTT.

This chain connects TRBV28 to TRBJ2-1, with 14 bases matching TRBD2. CDR3 length equals 18 residues. Germline lookup yields CDR1 MDHEN and CDR2 SYDVKM. V lost 6 bases to trimming and J lost 7 bases; unmatched junction nucleotides: 14. The CDR3 DNA reads as TGTGCCAGCAGCCCCCTCGGGACTAGCGGGAGCTGGTGGAATGAGCAGTTCTTC. Protein product: CASSPLGTSGSWWNEQFF.

The chain has TRBV18 and TRBJ2-3, with a possible D match to TRBD1 (6 bases). Germline CDR1 and CDR2: KGHSH and LQKENI. V shed 3 bases and J shed 0 bases, with 22 bases lying between them. This CDR3 spans 19 amino acids. CDR3 region: CASSPQGIRLAASTDTQYF. The CDR3 nucleotides read TGTGCCAGCTCACCCCAGGGGATCCGACTGGCGGCTAGCACAGATACGCAGTATTTT.

V and J are TRBV30 and TRBJ2-1; no firm D call. V was cut by 0 bases and J by 5 bases, with 11 bases left in between. CDR1 and CDR2 from the germline V gene are GTSNPN and SVGIG (reference sequence). This CDR3 spans 14 amino acids. The CDR3 DNA reads as TGTGCCTGGAGTGTAAGTACGACCCACAATGAGCAGTTCTTC. It translates to CAWSVSTTHNEQFF.

This clonotype was picked up a small number of times. The rearrangement uses TRBV7-3 and TRBJ2-1; tentative D call: TRBD2 (6 bases). Germline CDR1 and CDR2: SGHTA and FQGTGA. Trimming took 2 bases from V and 5 from J, leaving 10 bases between them. This CDR3 has 14 amino acids. The CDR3 bases are TGTGCCAGCAGCTTAGGGCGGGGAAACAATGAGCAGTTCTTC. Translated, it gives CASSLGRGNNEQFF.

Concerning this clonotype itself: With a much larger clone just one base away, this may be a read error. CDR3: CASSVDGQEGNEQFF. CDR3 bases: TGTGCCAGCAGCGTAGATGGGCAGGAGGGTAATGAGCAGTTCTTC. The V gene is TRBV9, the J gene TRBJ2-1; D is possibly TRBD2 (6 bases). This CDR3 is built from 15 residues. CDR1 and CDR2 from the germline V gene are SGDLS and YYNGEE. V gave up 0 bases and J gave up 7 bases, with 14 bases separating them.

This chain uses TRBV20-1 with TRBJ2-1; D remains ambiguous. This CDR3 comprises 15 residues. Trimming stripped 6 bases from V and 2 bases from J, with 17 bases between. Germline V gene data show CDR1 as DFQATT and CDR2 as SNEGSKA (reference sequence). The CDR3 region is CSAAPAASTYNEQFF. As DNA, the CDR3 is TGCAGTGCCGCGCCGGCGGCTAGTACCTACAATGAGCAGTTCTTC.

The CDR3 nucleotides are TGTGCCAGCTCCAAGGACGGGGTCTTCGAGCAGTACTTC. As protein: CASSKDGVFEQYF. This chain connects TRBV27 to TRBJ2-5, with D perhaps matching TRBD2 (5 bases). The J call may be in error: the DNA end matches TRBJ2-7 better. CDR3 length: 13 amino acids. Germline assignment: CDR1 MNHEY and CDR2 SMNVEV (reference sequence).

On this clonotype: The germline gene is not matched at one end of the junction; a read error may be the cause. The CDR3 DNA sequence: TGCAGCGTTAGTGGCACGGGGCAAGAGGCCCAGTACTTC. As protein: CSVSGTGQEAQYF. The chain joins TRBV29-1 to TRBJ2-5; the D call may be TRBD1 or TRBD2 (5 bases each). The CDR3 loop spans 13 amino acids. Germline V gives CDR1 SQVTM, CDR2 ANQGSEA. Using reference TRBV29-1 and TRBJ2-5 for the parts outside the CDR3, the full variable domain is SAVISQKPSRDICQRGTSLTIQCQVDSQVTMMFWYRQQPGQSLTLIATANQGSEATYESGFVIDKFPISRPNLTFSTLTVSNMSPEDSSIYLCSVSGTGQEAQYFGPGTRLLVL.

The sample holds a few counts of this clonotype. The chain joins TRBV2 to TRBJ2-7; 7 positions match TRBD1. CDR1 and CDR2 (germline): SNHLY, FYNNEI. Unmatched junction bases numbered 4, after V lost 3 bases and J lost 2 bases. The CDR3 runs 14 residues. The CDR3 loop is CASSELDRTYEQYF. The CDR3 nucleotides read TGTGCCAGCAGTGAGCTGGACAGGACCTACGAGCAGTACTTC.

J is TRBJ2-5 and V is TRBV20-1; D tentatively fits TRBD1 or TRBD2 (5 bases each). The end of the DNA aligns better with TRBJ2-7, so the J call may be wrong. The CDR3 sequence is 15 residues long. CDR1 DFQATT and CDR2 SNEGSKA come from the germline V gene (reference sequence). The CDR3 nucleotides are TGCAGTGCTAGAGATGTGGGGGACCCGAGATACGAGCAGTACTTC. It yields the protein CSARDVGDPRYEQYF.

In regard to this clonotype: A much larger clone is a single base away; this may be a read error. J is TRBJ2-7 and V is TRBV20-1; TRBD1 matches 7 bases. V lost 2 bases and J lost 4; bases outside the gene matches: 17. Germline V gene data show CDR1 as DFQATT and CDR2 as SNEGSKA (reference sequence). The CDR3 covers 17 residues. The CDR3 nucleotides read TGCAGTGCTAGACCCCCCCCCGGGACAGAGGGCACTTACGAGCAGTACTTC. Encoded protein: CSARPPPGTEGTYEQYF.

This clonotype has only a few counts. The chain carries TRBV28 and TRBJ2-1, with TRBD2 matching over 10 bases. CDR1 MDHEN and CDR2 SYDVKM come from the germline V gene. The V and J ends lost 4 bases and 7 bases, in that order; junction bases with no gene match: 7. The CDR3 covers 15 residues. The CDR3 nucleotides read TGTGCCAGCAGTTATCAGCGGGAGGGCCGGAATGAGCAGTTCTTC. Translating it yields CASSYQREGRNEQFF.